A selection of T cell receptor beta chains follows, all from one sample in a study of blood T cell repertoires in COVID-19. The assay was immunoSEQ multiplex PCR, and TCRdb's table has in-frame clones only and misses some. Of approximately 440,000 clones listed, 87% are singletons. The sequencing input was PBMCs or T cells enriched from blood (not recorded which). These receptors were obtained from a woman under 30 who had recovered from COVID-19. CDR3s include the opening cysteine and the closing phenylalanine or tryptophan. The order of the fields is clone size, J gene, V gene, D gene, CDR3 protein, CDR3 DNA. D genes are given only for firm matches. Some rows have no size entry. The others give once, few or many, or a class for an expanded clone.

once | TRBJ1-1 | TRBV11-2 | NA | CASSLEIIGVIEAFF | TGTGCCAGCAGCTTAGAAATTATCGGGGTGATAGAAGCTTTCTTT
NA | TRBJ2-3 | TRBV7-9 | NA | CASSSAPAVPTDTQYF | TGTGCCAGCAGTAGCGCTCCCGCGGTCCCCACAGATACGCAGTATTTT
NA | TRBJ1-1 | TRBV9 | NA | CASSVVGGDTEAFF | TGTGCCAGCAGCGTAGTGGGGGGTGACACTGAAGCTTTCTTT
once | TRBJ2-7 | TRBV2 | TRBD1 | CASRLDRDEQYF | TGTGCCAGCAGGTTAGACAGGGACGAGCAGTACTTC
NA | TRBJ1-6 | TRBV30 | NA | CAWSRGSGEDSPLHF | TGTGCCTGGAGTCGGGGTAGCGGGGAGGATTCACCCCTCCACTTT
few | TRBJ2-7 | TRBV6-5 | NA | CATKEGINSYEQYF | TGTGCCACCAAGGAGGGGATCAACTCCTACGAGCAGTACTTC
NA | TRBJ1-1 | TRBV7-2 | NA | CASSTRGRTEAFF | TGTGCCAGCAGCACCAGGGGACGGACTGAAGCTTTCTTT
NA | TRBJ2-3 | TRBV9 | NA | CASSVGGIDSGKQYF | TGTGCCAGCAGCGTAGGAGGGATAGACTCAGGCAAGCAGTATTTT
NA | TRBJ2-2 | TRBV9 | NA | CASSVQGSGELFF | TGTGCCAGCAGCGTGCAGGGGTCCGGGGAGCTGTTTTTT
NA | TRBJ1-1 | TRBV2 | NA | CASSYQGMNTEAFF | TGTGCCAGCAGTTATCAGGGGATGAACACTGAAGCTTTCTTT
NA | TRBJ2-7 | TRBV21-1 | NA | CASSKLEDRNYEQYF | TGTGCCAGCAGCAAATTGGAGGACAGGAACTACGAGCAGTACTTC
NA | TRBJ1-2 | TRBV18 | NA | CASSLTAGGGTVLTF | TGTGCCAGCTCACTAACGGCTGGTGGGGGGACGGTCCTCACCTTC
NA | TRBJ1-2 | TRBV30 | NA | CAWQLDYGYTF | TGTGCCTGGCAACTGGACTATGGCTACACCTTC
NA | TRBJ1-5 | TRBV27 | NA | CASSLGGSNQPQHF | TGTGCCAGCAGTTTAGGGGGGAGCAATCAGCCCCAGCATTTT
NA | TRBJ2-7 | TRBV30 | TRBD2 | CACHLGLAGGYYEQYF | TGTGCCTGCCACTTAGGACTAGCGGGGGGCTATTACGAGCAGTACTTC
NA | TRBJ2-1 | TRBV5-1 | NA | CASSLVTGGEQFF | TGCGCCAGCAGCTTGGTGACAGGCGGGGAGCAGTTCTTC
NA | TRBJ2-1 | TRBV6-5 | TRBD2 | CASSAGLAGINEQFF | TGTGCCAGCAGCGCAGGACTAGCGGGGATAAATGAGCAGTTCTTC
few | TRBJ1-1 | TRBV30 | NA | CAWRMDSYTEAFF | TGTGCCTGGAGGATGGACTCCTACACTGAAGCTTTCTTT
NA | TRBJ2-1 | TRBV10-3 | TRBD1 | CAISERQGANNEQFF | TGTGCCATCAGCGAGCGGCAGGGGGCAAACAATGAGCAGTTCTTC
NA | TRBJ2-1 | TRBV19 | NA | CASKDTGPSYNEQFF | TGTGCCAGTAAAGATACAGGGCCCTCCTACAATGAGCAGTTCTTC